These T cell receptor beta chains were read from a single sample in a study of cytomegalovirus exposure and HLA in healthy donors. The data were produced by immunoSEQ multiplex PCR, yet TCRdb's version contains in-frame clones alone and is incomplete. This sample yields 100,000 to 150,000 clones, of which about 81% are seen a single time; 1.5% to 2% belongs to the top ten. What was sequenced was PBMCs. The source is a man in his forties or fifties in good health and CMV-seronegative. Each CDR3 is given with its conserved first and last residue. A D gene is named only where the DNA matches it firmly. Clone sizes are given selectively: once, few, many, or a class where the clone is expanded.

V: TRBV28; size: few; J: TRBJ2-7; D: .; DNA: TGTGCCAGCAGTTCCCCCGGGAGGCAGTACTTC; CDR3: CASSSPGRQYF
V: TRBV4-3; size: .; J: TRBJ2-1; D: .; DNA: TGCGCCAGCAGCCAATCGCAGAACAATGAGCAGTTCTTC; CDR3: CASSQSQNNEQFF
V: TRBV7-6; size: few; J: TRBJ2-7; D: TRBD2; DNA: TGTGCCAGCAGCTTATTTCACGGACTAGCGGGAGGGCCGGCGTCCTACGAGCAGTACTTC; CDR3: CASSLFHGLAGGPASYEQYF
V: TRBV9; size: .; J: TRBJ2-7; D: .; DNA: TGTGCCAGCAGCGCGACAGGTACCACCTACGAGCAGTACTTC; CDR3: CASSATGTTYEQYF
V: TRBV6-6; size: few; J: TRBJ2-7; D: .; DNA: TGTGCCAGCAGTTACGGCCTCGGGGAGCAGTACTTC; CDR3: CASSYGLGEQYF
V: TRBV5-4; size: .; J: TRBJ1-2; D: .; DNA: TGTGCCAGCAGCTTGGACGGTAACTATGGCTACACCTTC; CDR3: CASSLDGNYGYTF
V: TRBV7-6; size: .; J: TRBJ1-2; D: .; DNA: TGTGCCAGCAGCTTAGACAGGGACTATGGCTACACCTTC; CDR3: CASSLDRDYGYTF
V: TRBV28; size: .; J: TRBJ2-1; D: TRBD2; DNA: TGTGCCAGCAGCCTTGTGGGGTTGGGTCAGCGGGGCAATGAGCAGTTCTTC; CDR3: CASSLVGLGQRGNEQFF
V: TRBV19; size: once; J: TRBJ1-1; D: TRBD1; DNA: TGTGCCAGTAGTCTGTCCCCGGGACAGGGCGACACTGAAGCTTTCTTT; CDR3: CASSLSPGQGDTEAFF
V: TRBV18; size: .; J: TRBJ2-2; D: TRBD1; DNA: TGTGCCAGCTCTCCACTCCCTGGGACAGGGCCCGGGGAGCTGTTTTTT; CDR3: CASSPLPGTGPGELFF
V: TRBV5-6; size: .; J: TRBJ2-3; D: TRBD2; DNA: TGTGCCAGCAGCCCGGATCCGGGGGGGCCAGATACGCAGTATTTT; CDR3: CASSPDPGGPDTQYF
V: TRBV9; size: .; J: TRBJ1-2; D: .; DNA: TGTGCCAGCAGCGTAGCGGAGTACTATGGCTACACCTTC; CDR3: CASSVAEYYGYTF
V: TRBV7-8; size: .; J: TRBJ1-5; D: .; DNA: TGTGCCAGCAGCGCCAGCGGGGGGAACAATCAGCCCCAGCATTTT; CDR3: CASSASGGNNQPQHF
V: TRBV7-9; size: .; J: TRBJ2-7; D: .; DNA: TGTGCCAGCAGCTTAGGGCTGACTTCCTACGAGCAGTACTTC; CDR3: CASSLGLTSYEQYF
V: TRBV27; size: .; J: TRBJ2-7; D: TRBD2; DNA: TGTGCCAGCACCCCGGAAGCGGGAGCCTACGAGCAGTACTTC; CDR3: CASTPEAGAYEQYF
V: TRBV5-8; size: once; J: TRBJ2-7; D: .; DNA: TGTGCCAGCAGCTTGAAATCCTACGAGCAGTACTTC; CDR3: CASSLKSYEQYF
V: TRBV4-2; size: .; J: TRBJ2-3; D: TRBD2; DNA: TGTGCCAGCAGCCAAGGGACTAGCGGGAGTACAGATACGCAGTATTTT; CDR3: CASSQGTSGSTDTQYF
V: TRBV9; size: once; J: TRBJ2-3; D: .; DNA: TGTGCCAGCAGCGATACCGGGAGAGTGTCGGATACGCAGTATTTT; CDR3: CASSDTGRVSDTQYF
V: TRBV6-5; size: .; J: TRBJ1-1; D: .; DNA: TGTGCCAGCAGTTACGGGGGCGCTGGGACTGAAGCTTTCTTT; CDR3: CASSYGGAGTEAFF
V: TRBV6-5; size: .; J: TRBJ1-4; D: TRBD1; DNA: TGTGCCAGCAACAGACAGGGGAATGAAAAACTGTTTTTT; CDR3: CASNRQGNEKLFF
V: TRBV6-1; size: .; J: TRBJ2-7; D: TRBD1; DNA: TGTGCCAGCAGTGAACCGGGACAGGGAGTCTACGAGCAGTACTTC; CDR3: CASSEPGQGVYEQYF
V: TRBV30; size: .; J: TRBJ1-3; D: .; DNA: TGTGCCTGGAGTGCTGGGAGTCTGGGAAACACCATATATTTT; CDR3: CAWSAGSLGNTIYF
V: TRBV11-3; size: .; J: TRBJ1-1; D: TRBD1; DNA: TGTGCCAGCAGTGAGAGGGGGCGCCGAACTTTCTTT; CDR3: CASSERGRRTFF
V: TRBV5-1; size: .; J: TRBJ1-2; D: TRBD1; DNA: TGCGCCAGCAGCTTGGGCGGGACAGCCGACTATGGCTACACCTTC; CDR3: CASSLGGTADYGYTF
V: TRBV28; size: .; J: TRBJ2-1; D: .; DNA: TGTGCCAGCAGTTACGTAGGGGGTACCTACAATGAGCAGTTCTTC; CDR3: CASSYVGGTYNEQFF
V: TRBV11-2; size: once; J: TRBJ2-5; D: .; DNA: TGTGCCAGCAGCTCCAACCAAGAGACCCAGTACTTC; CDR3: CASSSNQETQYF
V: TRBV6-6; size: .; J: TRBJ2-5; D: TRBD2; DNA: TGTGCCAGCACATTAGCGGGGCAAGAGACCCAGTACTTC; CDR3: CASTLAGQETQYF
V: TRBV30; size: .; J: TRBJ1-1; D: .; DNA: TGTGCCTGGACAACTATGAACACTGAAGCTTTCTTT; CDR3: CAWTTMNTEAFF
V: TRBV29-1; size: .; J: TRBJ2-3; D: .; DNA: TGCAGCGTTGACCTAGGGGCGATAGATACGCAGTATTTT; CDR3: CSVDLGAIDTQYF
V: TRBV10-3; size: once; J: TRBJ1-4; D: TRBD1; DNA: TGTGCCATCAGTGAGGGGACAGGGGATGAAAAACTGTTTTTT; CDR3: CAISEGTGDEKLFF
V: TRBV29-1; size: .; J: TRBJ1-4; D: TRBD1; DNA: TGCAGCGTAGCTACAGGGGGAGATGAAAAACTGTTTTTT; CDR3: CSVATGGDEKLFF
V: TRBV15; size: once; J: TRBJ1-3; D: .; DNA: TGTGCCACCAGCAGGACGGACAACTCTGGAAACACCATATATTTT; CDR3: CATSRTDNSGNTIYF
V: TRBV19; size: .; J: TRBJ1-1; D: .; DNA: TGTGCCAGTAGTATAGATCACGGGTGGACTGAAGCTTTCTTT; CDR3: CASSIDHGWTEAFF
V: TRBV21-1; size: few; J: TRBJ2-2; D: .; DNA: TGTGCCAGGGGGACGGGGCAGGGGGCATCCACCGGGGAGCTGTTTTTT; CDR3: CARGTGQGASTGELFF
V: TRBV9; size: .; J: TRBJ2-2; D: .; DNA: TGTGCCAGCAGCGTAGTCCGGACCGGGGAGCTGTTTTTT; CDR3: CASSVVRTGELFF
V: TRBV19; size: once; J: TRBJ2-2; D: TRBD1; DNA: TGTGCCAGTAGTATGCAGGGGGTGTGGACCGGGGAGCTGTTTTTT; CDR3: CASSMQGVWTGELFF
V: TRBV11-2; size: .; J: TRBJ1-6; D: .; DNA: TGTGCCAGCAGCACCCTGGGCAGGCCCCCCTACTTT; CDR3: CASSTLGRPPYF
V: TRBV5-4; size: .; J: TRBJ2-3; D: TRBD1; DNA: TGTGCCAGCAGCCCCTCGGGGGGACAGGGCACGGATACGCAGTATTTT; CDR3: CASSPSGGQGTDTQYF
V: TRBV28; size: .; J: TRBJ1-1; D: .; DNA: TGTGCCAGCAGTTCAAGTCAGTCGACTGAAGCTTTCTTT; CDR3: CASSSSQSTEAFF
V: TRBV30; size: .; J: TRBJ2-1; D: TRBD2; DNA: TGTGCCTGGAGTCGCGGGAGGGATTCCTACAATGAGCAGTTCTTC; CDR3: CAWSRGRDSYNEQFF
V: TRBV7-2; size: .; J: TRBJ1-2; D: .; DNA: TGTGCCAGCAGCTCTCTAGACAGGCTTGGGTTC; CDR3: CASSSLDRLGF
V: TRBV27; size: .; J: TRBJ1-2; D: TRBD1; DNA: TGTGCCAGCAGTTTAAAGGGACAGGGGATGATTACGGATGGCTACACCTTC; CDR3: CASSLKGQGMITDGYTF
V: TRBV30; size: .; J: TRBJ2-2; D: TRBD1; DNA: TGTGCCTGGAGTTTGACAGGGGGCAACACCGGGGAGCTGTTTTTT; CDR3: CAWSLTGGNTGELFF
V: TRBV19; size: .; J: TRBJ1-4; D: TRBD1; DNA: TGTGCCAGTAGTGCCGGGACAGATGAAAAACTGTTTTTT; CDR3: CASSAGTDEKLFF